This entry lists 27 T cell receptor beta chains sequenced from one sample in a study of CD8 T cells in ankylosing spondylitis. The study's findings and limits: Ankylosing spondylitis blood appeared to be characterized by a TCR beta motif of several highly homologous variants.

MiXCR was run by TCRdb on the 5' RACE reads, yielding one entry per CDR3 protein. The sample has approximately 400,000 distinct CDR3 sequences; 25% to 30% are singletons. These receptors' targets are unknown. Sequences were obtained from blood, either unsorted or a sorted T cell fraction (not recorded which). These receptors all come from a male donor with ankylosing spondylitis.

This chain joins TRBV20-1 and TRBJ2-3; tentative D call: TRBD1 (6 bases). Germline V gene data show CDR1 as DFQATT and CDR2 as SNEGSKA (reference sequence). The CDR3 length is 14 residues. Trimming left V 6 bases short and J 3 bases short, with 16 bases between. CDR3 DNA: TGCAGTGCCTACAACAGGGTTGGGACAGATACGCAGTATTTT. It is translated as CSAYNRVGTDTQYF.

This clonotype was counted only a few times. J is TRBJ2-1 and V is TRBV24-1, with 7 bases matching TRBD1. Germline-derived CDR1 and CDR2 are KGHDR and SFDVKD. This CDR3 comprises 19 residues. Trimming removed 7 bases from V and 9 bases from J; junction bases left unmatched: 26. CDR3 in DNA: TGTGCCACCAGCGCTCATGACAGGGTGGATGGGGAGTTCTCGGGTGAGCAGTTCTTC. Translation: CATSAHDRVDGEFSGEQFF.

The table lists this clonotype with a count of one. This chain uses TRBV12-3 or TRBV12-4 with TRBJ1-5; a possible D gene is TRBD1 (5 bases). This CDR3 has 15 amino acids. V was cut by 6 bases and J by 5 bases, with 17 bases left in between. The CDR3 sequence is CASSLSQGDHQPQHF. CDR3 DNA sequence: TGTGCCAGCAGCTTATCGCAGGGCGATCATCAGCCCCAGCATTTT.

This clonotype was observed a few times. This chain uses TRBV29-1 with TRBJ2-3, with 7 bases that match TRBD1. V gave up 4 bases and J gave up 0 bases; unmatched junction bases: 7. Germline V gene data show CDR1 as SQVTM and CDR2 as ANQGSEA. CDR3 length: 15 residues. The CDR3 bases are TGCAGCGTTGGAGGACAGGAAGGTAGCACAGATACGCAGTATTTT. Its protein is CSVGGQEGSTDTQYF.

This clonotype showed up just a few times. The rearrangement uses TRBV19 and TRBJ2-3; D is uncertain. V shed 4 bases and J shed 2 bases, with 13 bases lying between them. CDR1 and CDR2 (germline): LNHDA, SQIVND (reference sequence). The CDR3 length is 15 residues. CDR3: CASSSEIRNTDTQYF. The CDR3 nucleotides read TGTGCCAGTAGTAGTGAGATTAGAAACACAGATACGCAGTATTTT. Supplemented by reference TRBV19 and TRBJ2-3, the full variable domain reads DGGITQSPKYLFRKEGQNVTLSCEQNLNHDAMYWYRQDPGQGLRLIYYSQIVNDFQKGDIAEGYSVSREKKESFPLTVTSAQKNPTAFYLCASSSEIRNTDTQYFGPGTRLTVL.

V usage is TRBV5-6 and J usage is TRBJ2-1; no firm D call. This CDR3 comprises 14 residues. V was pared by 4 bases and J by 4 bases, with 12 bases between. Germline CDR1 is SGHDT and CDR2 is YYEEEE. CDR3 DNA: TGTGCCAGCAGCCGTCCACAGAAGTACAATGAGCAGTTCTTC. This sequence encodes CASSRPQKYNEQFF.

The rearrangement uses TRBV7-8 and TRBJ2-1; D is uncertain. This CDR3 has 14 amino acids. Germline V gene lookup returns CDR1 SGHVS and CDR2 FQNEAQ. The V and J ends lost 6 bases and 7 bases respectively, with 16 bases between them. Written as DNA, the CDR3 is TGTGCCAGCAGAGAGAGGCTAGAGGTAAATGAGCAGTTCTTC. It is translated as CASRERLEVNEQFF.

The DNA of the CDR3 is TGTGCCAGCAGCCAGGGACAGAACTACAATGAGCAGTTCTTC. Translated, it gives CASSQGQNYNEQFF. V and J are TRBV11-3 and TRBJ2-1, with 7 bases matching TRBD1. Germline CDR1 and CDR2: SGHNT and YENEEA. The length of the CDR3 is 14 residues. V lost 5 bases and J lost 3; bases outside the gene matches: 4.

This chain links TRBV14 with TRBJ1-2; D is unclear. Trimming left V 0 bases short and J 4 bases short, with 9 bases between. The CDR3 spans 14 residues. Looked up from germline, CDR1 is SGHDN and CDR2 is FVKESK. CDR3 in amino acids: CASSQEEGSYGYTF. The CDR3 nucleotides read TGTGCCAGCAGCCAAGAAGAAGGGAGCTATGGCTACACCTTC.

V is TRBV20-1 and J is TRBJ2-5; D possibly corresponds to TRBD2 (6 bases). V was pared by 3 bases and J by 5 bases, with 13 bases between. CDR1 is DFQATT, CDR2 SNEGSKA, per germline (reference sequence). The CDR3 totals 13 residues. The CDR3 DNA sequence: TGCAGTGCTAGCCGACTAGTTGGGGAGACCCAGTACTTC. Its protein product is CSASRLVGETQYF.

This clonotype was recorded at least ten times. This chain joins TRBV5-1 and TRBJ2-3; no clear D. Germline V gene data show CDR1 as SGHRS and CDR2 as YFSETQ. There are 14 residues in the CDR3. Trimming removed 4 bases at V and 4 bases at J, with 13 bases between. Here the CDR3 reads CASSPGPKADTQYF. The CDR3 DNA follows: TGCGCCAGCAGCCCCGGACCCAAGGCAGATACGCAGTATTTT. Together with reference TRBV5-1 and TRBJ2-3, the CDR3 gives the full variable domain: KAGVTQTPRYLIKTRGQQVTLSCSPISGHRSVSWYQQTPGQGLQFLFEYFSETQRNKGNFPGRFSGRQFSNSRSEMNVSTLELGDSALYLCASSPGPKADTQYFGPGTRLTVL.

This chain links TRBV7-9 with TRBJ2-7, with TRBD2 matching 7 bases. Trimming took 7 bases from V and 0 from J; bases not matched to a gene: 15. The CDR3 covers 17 residues. The germline V gene has CDR1 SEHNR and CDR2 FQNEAQ (reference sequence). CDR3 sequence: CASTLGRSGLSSYEQYF. In DNA form, the CDR3 reads TGTGCCAGCACCCTCGGCCGTAGCGGGCTTTCCTCCTACGAGCAGTACTTC.

The chain joins TRBV29-1 to TRBJ1-1; no firm D call. The germline gives CDR1 SQVTM, CDR2 ANQGSEA. The CDR3 loop spans 14 amino acids. The V end lost 3 bases, the J end lost 2 bases, and 13 bases lay between the germline ends. The CDR3 spells CSVDGKATNTEAFF. The CDR3 DNA is TGCAGCGTTGATGGGAAAGCTACAAACACTGAAGCTTTCTTT.

In its sample, this clonotype was seen a few times. The J gene is TRBJ2-7, the V gene TRBV6-1; 10 bases agree with TRBD2. The CDR3 is 15 residues long. V shed 6 bases, J shed 7 bases, and the junction held 12 bases outside the gene matches. Germline V gives CDR1 MNHNS, CDR2 SASEGT. The CDR3 spells CASSFNLAGGREQYF. As DNA, the CDR3 is TGTGCCAGCAGCTTTAACTTAGCGGGAGGTAGGGAGCAGTACTTC.

This clonotype was counted a few times. J is TRBJ1-4 and V is TRBV10-3, with TRBD1 identical over 10 bases. With V trimmed by 5 bases and J by 0 bases, 6 bases remained unmatched. Germline loops: CDR1 ENHRY, CDR2 SYGVKD. This CDR3 comprises 17 residues. CDR3 nucleotides: TGTGCCATCAGTCCGGGACAGGGGACCCCAACTAATGAAAAACTGTTTTTT. Protein: CAISPGQGTPTNEKLFF.

V gene TRBV20-1 combines with J gene TRBJ2-1; the match to TRBD2 covers 14 bases. Germline assignment: CDR1 DFQATT and CDR2 SNEGSKA (reference sequence). This CDR3 has 14 amino acids. V lost 6 bases, J lost 10 bases, and 8 bases stayed unmatched. The CDR3 nucleotides read TGCAGTGCACTCGGGACTAGCGGGAGTACAGAGCAGTTCTTC. It translates to CSALGTSGSTEQFF.

This clonotype has ten or more counts. The V call is TRBV6-5, the J call TRBJ2-1, with 12 nucleotides matching TRBD2. Per the germline V gene, CDR1 is MNHEY and CDR2 is SVGAGI. V was clipped by 0 bases and J by 0 bases; unmatched bases: 6. This CDR3 is 19 amino acids long. This chain's CDR3 is CASSYSTLAGGLSYNEQFF. The CDR3 DNA follows: TGTGCCAGCAGTTACTCGACTCTAGCGGGAGGGCTCTCCTACAATGAGCAGTTCTTC.

The gene calls are TRBV20-1 and TRBJ2-1, with 12 positions matching TRBD2. There are 15 residues in the CDR3. V shed 0 bases, J shed 10 bases, and the junction held 7 bases outside the gene matches. Germline CDR1 reads DFQATT; CDR2 reads SNEGSKA (reference sequence). CDR3 sequence (DNA): TGCAGTGCTAGAGACCCTAGGACTAGCGGGGCCGAGCAGTTCTTC. Translating it yields CSARDPRTSGAEQFF.

In its sample, this clonotype was seen a few times. The chain uses TRBV14 and TRBJ2-1; 10 bases are shared with TRBD2. The ends lost 2 bases at V and 15 bases at J; junction bases unmatched: 7. This CDR3 contains 13 residues. Germline V lookup: CDR1 SGHDN, CDR2 FVKESK. In DNA form, the CDR3 reads TGTGCCAGCAGCCAAACGACTAGCGGGTATCTGTTCTTC. Residues: CASSQTTSGYLFF.

In this sample, this clonotype turned up a few times. This rearrangement joins TRBV5-4 to TRBJ2-1, with TRBD2 identical over 12 bases. The germline gives CDR1 SGHNT, CDR2 YYREEE (reference sequence). This CDR3 has 15 amino acids. V lost 4 bases, J lost 9 bases, and 8 bases stayed unmatched. CDR3 DNA: TGTGCCAGCAGCCCCACTAGCGGGAGGTACGGTGAGCAGTTCTTC. This gives the protein CASSPTSGRYGEQFF.

The chain recombines TRBV20-1 with TRBJ2-1; TRBD2 is a possible D gene (5 bases). V was clipped by 0 bases and J by 5 bases, with 17 bases between them. The CDR3 sequence is 16 residues long. CDR1 and CDR2 (germline): DFQATT, SNEGSKA (reference sequence). CDR3 protein: CSARDQRSTGDNEQFF. As DNA, the CDR3 is TGCAGTGCTAGAGATCAGCGGTCTACTGGGGACAATGAGCAGTTCTTC.

This sequence joins TRBV5-1 and TRBJ2-3; maybe TRBD2 (6 bases). Germline assignment: CDR1 SGHRS and CDR2 YFSETQ. The CDR3 consists of 14 residues. V lost 2 bases and J 4 bases, leaving 11 bases between the germline ends. CDR3 residues: CASSFSSAADTQYF. For the CDR3, the DNA is TGCGCCAGCAGCTTCTCTAGCGCTGCAGATACGCAGTATTTT.

This CDR3 reads CASTRTGTGGIEQYF. The CDR3 bases are TGCGCCAGCACCAGAACCGGGACAGGGGGCATTGAGCAGTACTTC. This sequence joins TRBV5-1 and TRBJ2-7; 12 positions agree with TRBD1. J gave up 7 bases and V 6 bases, and 11 bases lay outside the gene matches. The CDR3 sequence is 15 residues long. Looked up from germline, CDR1 is SGHRS and CDR2 is YFSETQ.

V is TRBV20-1 and J is TRBJ1-1, with 9 positions matching TRBD1. The CDR3 runs 13 residues. The germline CDR1 and CDR2 sequences are DFQATT and SNEGSKA (reference sequence). V trimming: 6 bases; J trimming: 11 bases; junction bases outside the gene matches: 13. Here the CDR3 reads CSATDRGRTGAFF. DNA of the CDR3: TGCAGTGCAACGGACAGGGGCCGTACAGGGGCTTTCTTT.

This chain links TRBV7-8 with TRBJ2-1; 14 nucleotides line up with TRBD2. V shed 5 bases and J 0 bases; nucleotides not matched to a gene: 9. The CDR3 is 19 residues long. Germline CDR1 and CDR2: SGHVS and FQNEAQ. The CDR3 is CASSPRTSGRPDSYNEQFF. The DNA for the CDR3 is TGTGCCAGCAGCCCACGGACTAGCGGGAGGCCCGACTCCTACAATGAGCAGTTCTTC.

The J gene is TRBJ2-2, the V gene TRBV29-1, with D unresolved. Germline lookup yields CDR1 SQVTM and CDR2 ANQGSEA. The CDR3 runs 13 residues. The V end lost 8 bases, the J end lost 3 bases, and 13 bases lay between the germline ends. This CDR3 reads CSSRAPDTGELFF. CDR3 DNA sequence: TGCAGCAGCCGGGCCCCGGACACCGGGGAGCTGTTTTTT.

The rearrangement joins TRBV6-2 or TRBV6-3 to TRBJ2-1; D is perhaps TRBD2 (6 bases). Germline values: CDR1 MNHEY, CDR2 SVGEGT. This CDR3 contains 14 residues. The V and J ends lost 7 bases and 7 bases respectively, with 17 bases between them. This CDR3 reads CASKWGEWINEQFF. CDR3 sequence (DNA): TGTGCCAGCAAATGGGGGGAGTGGATAAATGAGCAGTTCTTC.